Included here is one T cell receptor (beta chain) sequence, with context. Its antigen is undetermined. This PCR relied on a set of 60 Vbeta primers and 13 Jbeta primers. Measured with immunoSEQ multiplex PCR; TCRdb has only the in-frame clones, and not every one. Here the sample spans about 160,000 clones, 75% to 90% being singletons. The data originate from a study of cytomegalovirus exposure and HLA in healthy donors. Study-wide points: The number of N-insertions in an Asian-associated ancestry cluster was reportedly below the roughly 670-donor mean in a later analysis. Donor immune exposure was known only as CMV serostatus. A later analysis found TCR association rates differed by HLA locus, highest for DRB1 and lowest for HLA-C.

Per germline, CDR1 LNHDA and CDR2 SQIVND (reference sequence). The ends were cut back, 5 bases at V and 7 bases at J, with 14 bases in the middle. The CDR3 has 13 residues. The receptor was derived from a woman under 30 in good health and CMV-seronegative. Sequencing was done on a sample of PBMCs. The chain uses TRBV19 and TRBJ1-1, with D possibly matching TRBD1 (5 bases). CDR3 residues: CASSADSPSEAFF. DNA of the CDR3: TGTGCCAGTAGTGCCGACAGCCCGAGTGAAGCTTTCTTT.